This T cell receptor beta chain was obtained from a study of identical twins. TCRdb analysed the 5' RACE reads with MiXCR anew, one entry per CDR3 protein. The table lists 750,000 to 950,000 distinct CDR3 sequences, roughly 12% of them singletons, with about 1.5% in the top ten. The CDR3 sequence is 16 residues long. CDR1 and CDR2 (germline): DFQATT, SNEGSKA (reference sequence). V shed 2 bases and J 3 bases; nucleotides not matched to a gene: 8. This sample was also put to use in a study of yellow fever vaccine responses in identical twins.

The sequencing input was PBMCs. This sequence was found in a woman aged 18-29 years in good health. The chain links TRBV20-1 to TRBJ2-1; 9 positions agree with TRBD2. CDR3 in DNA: TGCAGTGCTAGACGCCCAGCGGGAGGCGACTACAATGAGCAGTTCTTC. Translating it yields CSARRPAGGDYNEQFF.